This TCR beta chain was recovered during a study of Ad26.COV2.S vaccination and SARS-CoV-2 variants. Germline values: CDR1 MRHNA, CDR2 SNTAGT. The CDR3 spans 13 residues. V lost 4 bases and J lost 5, with 9 bases in between. The assay was immunoSEQ multiplex PCR, and TCRdb's table has in-frame clones only and misses some. The data show more than 300,000 clones, about 86% seen once. As for treatment: over 15 received Ad26.COV2.S at low or high dose, single or two shots; 5 received placebo; per-sample allocation not given. Sampling occurred on day 63 after the first vaccine or placebo injection. The chain couples TRBV6-4 to TRBJ2-1; D is unclear. The input for sequencing was peripheral blood, taken in a trial of Ad26.COV2.S vaccine versus placebo. The sequence derives from a person between 18 and 59 years old who received the Ad26.COV2.S COVID-19 vaccine or a placebo. The CDR3 sequence is CASSGQPHNEQFF. The DNA for the CDR3 is TGTGCCAGCAGTGGGCAACCCCACAATGAGCAGTTCTTC.